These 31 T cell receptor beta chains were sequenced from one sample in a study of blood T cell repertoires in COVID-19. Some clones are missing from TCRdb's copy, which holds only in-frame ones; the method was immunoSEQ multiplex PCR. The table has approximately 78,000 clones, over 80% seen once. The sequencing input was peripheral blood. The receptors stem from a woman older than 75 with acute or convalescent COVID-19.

The chain's CDR3 is CASSPTGRDYNEQFF. CDR3 nucleotide sequence: TGTGCCAGCAGCCCAACAGGGAGGGACTACAATGAGCAGTTCTTC. The chain recombines TRBV9 with TRBJ2-1; weak D call: TRBD2 (7 bases). V was shortened by 4 bases and J by 3 bases, with 14 bases between the two germline ends. There are 15 residues in the CDR3. The V gene's germline CDR1 is SGDLS and CDR2 YYNGEE.

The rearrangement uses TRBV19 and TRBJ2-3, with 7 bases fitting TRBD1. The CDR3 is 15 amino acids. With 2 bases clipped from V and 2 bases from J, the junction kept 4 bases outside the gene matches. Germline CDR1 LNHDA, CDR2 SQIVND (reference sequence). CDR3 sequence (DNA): TGTGCCAGTAGTATACAACAGGGGAACACAGATACGCAGTATTTT. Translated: CASSIQQGNTDTQYF.

The CDR3 sequence: CASSLGTGWEKLFF. In nucleotides, the CDR3 is TGTGCCAGTAGTCTCGGGACAGGCTGGGAAAAACTGTTTTTT. The V gene is TRBV19, the J gene TRBJ1-4; 8 positions agree with TRBD1. J was trimmed by 8 bases and V by 5 bases; bases with no gene match: 7. The germline V gene encodes CDR1 LNHDA and CDR2 SQIVND (reference sequence). This CDR3 has 14 residues.

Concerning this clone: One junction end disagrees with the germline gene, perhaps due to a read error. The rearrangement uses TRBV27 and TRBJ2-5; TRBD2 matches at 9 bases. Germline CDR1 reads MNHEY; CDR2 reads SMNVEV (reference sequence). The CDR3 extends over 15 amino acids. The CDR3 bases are TGTGCCGGCAGGGGAGCGGGAGGTAACTTAGAGACCCAGTACTTC. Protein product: CAGRGAGGNLETQYF.

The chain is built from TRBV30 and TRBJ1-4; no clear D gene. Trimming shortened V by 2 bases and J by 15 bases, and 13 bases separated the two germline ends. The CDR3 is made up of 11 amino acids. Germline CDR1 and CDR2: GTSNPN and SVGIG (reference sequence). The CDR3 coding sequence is TGTGCCTGGAGTAAAGACACTAGGATGTTTTTT. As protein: CAWSKDTRMFF. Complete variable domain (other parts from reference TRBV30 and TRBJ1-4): SQTIHQWPATLVQPVGSPLSLECTVEGTSNPNLYWYRQAAGRGLQLLFYSVGIGQISSEVPQNLSASRPQDRQFILSSKKLLLSDSGFYLCAWSKDTRMFFGSGTQLSVL.

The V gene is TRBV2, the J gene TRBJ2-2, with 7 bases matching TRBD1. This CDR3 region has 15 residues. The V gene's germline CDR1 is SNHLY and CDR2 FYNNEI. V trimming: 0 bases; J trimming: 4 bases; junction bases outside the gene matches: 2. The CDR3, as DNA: TGTGCCAGCAGTGAAGCAGGGGGCCCCACCGGGGAGCTGTTTTTT. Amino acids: CASSEAGGPTGELFF.

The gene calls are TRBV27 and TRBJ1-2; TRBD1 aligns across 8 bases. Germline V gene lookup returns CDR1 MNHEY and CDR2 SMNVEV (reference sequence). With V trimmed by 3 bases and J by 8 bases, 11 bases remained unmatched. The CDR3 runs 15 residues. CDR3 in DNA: TGTGCCAGCAGTTTTTCGGTCGGGACAGGCGGCGGCTACACCTTC. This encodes CASSFSVGTGGGYTF.

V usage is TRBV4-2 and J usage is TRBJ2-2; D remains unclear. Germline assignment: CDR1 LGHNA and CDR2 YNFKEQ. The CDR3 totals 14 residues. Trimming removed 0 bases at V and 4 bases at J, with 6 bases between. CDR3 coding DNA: TGTGCCAGCAGCCAAGATTCGCGCACCGGGGAGCTGTTTTTT. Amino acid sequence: CASSQDSRTGELFF.

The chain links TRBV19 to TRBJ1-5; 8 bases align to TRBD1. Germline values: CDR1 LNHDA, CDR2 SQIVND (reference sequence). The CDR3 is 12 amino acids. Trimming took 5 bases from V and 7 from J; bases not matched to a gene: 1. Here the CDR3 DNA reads TGTGCCAGTAGTCAGGGGGCACAGCCCCAGCATTTT. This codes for CASSQGAQPQHF.

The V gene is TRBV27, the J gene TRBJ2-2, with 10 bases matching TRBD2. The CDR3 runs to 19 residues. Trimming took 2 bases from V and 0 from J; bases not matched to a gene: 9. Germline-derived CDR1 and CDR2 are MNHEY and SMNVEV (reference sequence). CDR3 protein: CASSLRLAGEYTNTGELFF. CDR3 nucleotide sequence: TGTGCCAGCAGTTTAAGGCTAGCGGGGGAATATACGAACACCGGGGAGCTGTTTTTT.

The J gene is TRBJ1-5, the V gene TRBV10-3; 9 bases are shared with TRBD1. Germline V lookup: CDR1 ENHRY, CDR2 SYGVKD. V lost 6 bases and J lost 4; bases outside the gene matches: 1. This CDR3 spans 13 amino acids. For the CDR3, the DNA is TGTGCCATCAGGGGGACAGGGAATCAGCCCCAGCATTTT. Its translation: CAIRGTGNQPQHF.

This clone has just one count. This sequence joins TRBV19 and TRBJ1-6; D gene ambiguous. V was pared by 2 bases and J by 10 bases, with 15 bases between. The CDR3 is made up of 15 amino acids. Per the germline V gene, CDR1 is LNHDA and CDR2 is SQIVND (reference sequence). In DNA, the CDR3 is TGTGCCAGTAGTATACTATCCGGGGTAGACTCACCCCTCCACTTT. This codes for CASSILSGVDSPLHF.

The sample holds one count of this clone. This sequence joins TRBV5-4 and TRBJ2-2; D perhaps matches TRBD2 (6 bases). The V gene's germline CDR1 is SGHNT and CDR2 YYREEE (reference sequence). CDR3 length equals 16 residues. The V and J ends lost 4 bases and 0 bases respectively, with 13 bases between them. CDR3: CASSARGRPNTGELFF. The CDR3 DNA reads TGTGCCAGCAGCGCGCGGGGACGTCCGAACACCGGGGAGCTGTTTTTT.

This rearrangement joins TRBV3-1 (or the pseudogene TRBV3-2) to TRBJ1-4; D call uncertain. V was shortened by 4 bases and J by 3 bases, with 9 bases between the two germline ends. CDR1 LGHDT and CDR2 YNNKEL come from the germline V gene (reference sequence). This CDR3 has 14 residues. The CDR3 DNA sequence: TGTGCCAGCAGCCCAGGAAGCCCTAATGAAAAACTGTTTTTT. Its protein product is CASSPGSPNEKLFF.

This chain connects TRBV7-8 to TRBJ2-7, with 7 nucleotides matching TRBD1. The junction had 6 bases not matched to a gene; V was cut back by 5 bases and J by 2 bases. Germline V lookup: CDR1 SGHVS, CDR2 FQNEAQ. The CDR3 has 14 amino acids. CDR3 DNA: TGTGCCAGCAGCGTGGGACAGCCTCCCTACGAGCAGTACTTC. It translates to CASSVGQPPYEQYF.

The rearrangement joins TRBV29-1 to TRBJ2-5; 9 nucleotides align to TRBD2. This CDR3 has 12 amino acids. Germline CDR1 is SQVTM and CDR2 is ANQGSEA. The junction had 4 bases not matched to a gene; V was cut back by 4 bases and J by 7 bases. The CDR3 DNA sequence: TGCAGCGTTGTAGCGGGGGAAGGGACCCAGTACTTC. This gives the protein CSVVAGEGTQYF.

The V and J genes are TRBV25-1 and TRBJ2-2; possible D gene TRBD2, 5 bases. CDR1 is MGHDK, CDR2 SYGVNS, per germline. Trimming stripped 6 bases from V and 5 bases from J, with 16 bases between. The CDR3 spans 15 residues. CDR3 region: CASRSSTGETGELFF. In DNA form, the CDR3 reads TGTGCCAGCAGGTCATCCACCGGGGAAACCGGGGAGCTGTTTTTT. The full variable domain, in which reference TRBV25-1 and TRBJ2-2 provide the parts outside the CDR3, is EADIYQTPRYLVIGTGKKITLECSQTMGHDKMYWYQQDPGMELHLIHYSYGVNSTEKGDLSSESTVSRIRTEHFPLTLESARPSHTSQYLCASRSSTGETGELFFGEGSRLTVL.

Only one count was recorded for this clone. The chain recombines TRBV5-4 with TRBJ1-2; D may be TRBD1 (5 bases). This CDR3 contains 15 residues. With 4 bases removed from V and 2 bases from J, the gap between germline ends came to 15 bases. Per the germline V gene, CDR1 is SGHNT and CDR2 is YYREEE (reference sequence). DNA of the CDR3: TGTGCCAGCAGCGCGGCGACAGTTATGAACTATGGCTACACCTTC. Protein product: CASSAATVMNYGYTF.

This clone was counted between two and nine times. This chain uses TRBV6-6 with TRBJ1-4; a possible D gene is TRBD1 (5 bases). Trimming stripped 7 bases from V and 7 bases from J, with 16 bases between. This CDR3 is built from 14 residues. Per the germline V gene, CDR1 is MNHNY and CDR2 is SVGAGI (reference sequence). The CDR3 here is CASNTRGEGEKLFF. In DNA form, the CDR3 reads TGTGCCAGCAACACGCGGGGCGAAGGTGAAAAACTGTTTTTT.

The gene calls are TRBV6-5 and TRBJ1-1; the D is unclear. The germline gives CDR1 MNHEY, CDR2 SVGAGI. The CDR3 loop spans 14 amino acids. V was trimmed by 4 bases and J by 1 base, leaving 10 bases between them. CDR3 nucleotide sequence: TGTGCCAGCAGTTCAAGACACCCGAACACTGAAGCTTTCTTT. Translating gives CASSSRHPNTEAFF.

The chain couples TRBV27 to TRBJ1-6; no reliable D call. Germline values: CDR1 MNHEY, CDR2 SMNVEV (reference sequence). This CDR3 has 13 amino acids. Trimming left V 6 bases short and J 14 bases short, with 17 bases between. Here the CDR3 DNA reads TGTGCCAGCAGCACACCGGGAAAAAGGTCCCTCCACTTT. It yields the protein CASSTPGKRSLHF.

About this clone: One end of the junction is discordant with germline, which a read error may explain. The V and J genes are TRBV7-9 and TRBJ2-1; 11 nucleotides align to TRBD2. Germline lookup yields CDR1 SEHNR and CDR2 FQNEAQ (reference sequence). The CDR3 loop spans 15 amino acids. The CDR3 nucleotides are TGTGCCAGCAGTTTAGCGGGGGGGCGACCGGGTGAGCAGTTCTTC. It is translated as CASSLAGGRPGEQFF.

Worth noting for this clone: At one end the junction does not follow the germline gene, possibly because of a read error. DNA for the CDR3: TGTGCCAGCAGCCCGCTACAGCTGGGCTTAGGGAGCATTCAGCCCCAGCATTTT. Encoded protein: CASSPLQLGLGSIQPQHF. This chain connects TRBV7-8 to TRBJ1-5; D remains ambiguous. Germline values: CDR1 SGHVS, CDR2 FQNEAQ. The CDR3 is 18 residues long.

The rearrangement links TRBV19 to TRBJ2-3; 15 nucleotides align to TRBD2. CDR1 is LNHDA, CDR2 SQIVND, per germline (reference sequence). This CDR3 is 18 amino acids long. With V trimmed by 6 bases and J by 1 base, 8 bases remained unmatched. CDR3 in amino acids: CASSSGTSGRKRTDTQYF. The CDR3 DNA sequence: TGTGCCAGTAGCTCCGGGACTAGCGGGAGGAAGCGCACAGATACGCAGTATTTT.

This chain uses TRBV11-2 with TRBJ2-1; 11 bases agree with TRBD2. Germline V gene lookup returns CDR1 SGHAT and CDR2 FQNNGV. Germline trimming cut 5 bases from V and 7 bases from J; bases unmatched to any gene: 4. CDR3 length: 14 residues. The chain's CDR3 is CASSGASGGNEQFF. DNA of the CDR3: TGTGCCAGCAGCGGGGCTAGCGGGGGGAATGAGCAGTTCTTC. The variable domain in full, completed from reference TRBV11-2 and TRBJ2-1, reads EAGVAQSPRYKIIEKRQSVAFWCNPISGHATLYWYQQILGQGPKLLIQFQNNGVVDDSQLPKDRFSAERLKGVDSTLKIQPAKLEDSAVYLCASSGASGGNEQFFGPGTRLTVL.

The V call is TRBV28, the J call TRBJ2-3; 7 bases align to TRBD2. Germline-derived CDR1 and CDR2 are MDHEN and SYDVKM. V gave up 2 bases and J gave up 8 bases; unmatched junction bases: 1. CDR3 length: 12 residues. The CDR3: CASSLIAGTQYF. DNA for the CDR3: TGTGCCAGCAGTTTAATAGCGGGTACGCAGTATTTT.

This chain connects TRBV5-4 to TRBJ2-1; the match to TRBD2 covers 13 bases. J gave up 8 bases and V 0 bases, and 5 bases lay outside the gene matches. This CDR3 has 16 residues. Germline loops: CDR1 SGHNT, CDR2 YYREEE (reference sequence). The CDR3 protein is CASSLVWGTSGDEQFF. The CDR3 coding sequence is TGTGCCAGCAGCTTGGTATGGGGGACTAGCGGGGATGAGCAGTTCTTC.

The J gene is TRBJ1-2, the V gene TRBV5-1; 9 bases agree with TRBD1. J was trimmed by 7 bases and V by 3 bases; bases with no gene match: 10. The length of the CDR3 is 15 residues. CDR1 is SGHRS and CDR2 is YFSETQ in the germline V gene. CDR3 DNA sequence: TGCGCCAGCAGCTCTGCGGGACAGGGAGGTGGTGGCTACACCTTC. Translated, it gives CASSSAGQGGGGYTF.

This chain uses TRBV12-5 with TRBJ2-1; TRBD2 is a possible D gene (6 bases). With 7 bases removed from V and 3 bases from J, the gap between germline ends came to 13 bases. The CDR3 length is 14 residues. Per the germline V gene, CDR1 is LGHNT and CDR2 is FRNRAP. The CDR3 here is CASALGSGYNEQFF. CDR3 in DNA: TGTGCTAGTGCCCTCGGGAGTGGCTACAATGAGCAGTTCTTC. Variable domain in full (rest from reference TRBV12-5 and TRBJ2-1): DARVTQTPRHKVTEMGQEVTMRCQPILGHNTVFWYRQTMMQGLELLAYFRNRAPLDDSGMPKDRFSAEMPDATLATLKIQPSEPRDSAVYFCASALGSGYNEQFFGPGTRLTVL.

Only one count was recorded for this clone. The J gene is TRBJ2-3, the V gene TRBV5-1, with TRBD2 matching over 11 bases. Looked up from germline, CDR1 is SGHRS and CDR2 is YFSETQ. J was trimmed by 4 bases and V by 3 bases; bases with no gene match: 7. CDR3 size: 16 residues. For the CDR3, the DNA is TGCGCCAGCAGCTGGATAGCGGGAGGGCCTTCAGATACGCAGTATTTT. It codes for CASSWIAGGPSDTQYF.

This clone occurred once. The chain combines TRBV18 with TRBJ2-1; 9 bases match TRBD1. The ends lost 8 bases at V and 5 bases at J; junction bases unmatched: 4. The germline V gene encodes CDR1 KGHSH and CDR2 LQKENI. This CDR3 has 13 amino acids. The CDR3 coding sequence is TGTGCCAGCGAGGGGACAGGGAACAATGAGCAGTTCTTC. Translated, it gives CASEGTGNNEQFF.